Below are 22 T cell receptor beta chains sequenced from a single sample in a study of regulatory T cells in long-lasting Graves disease. Described time point: newly diagnosed GD, antithyroid drugs for less than 3 months. With RNA extracted from PBMCs as input, the TCR library was made. The authors built TCR beta libraries using iRepertoire HTBI primers and Arm-PCR of CDR3 regions. TCRdb used MiXCR to reprocess the multiplex PCR reads, holding one entry per CDR3 protein. This table has a few hundred thousand distinct CDR3 sequences, around 20% appearing once. The source material was peripheral blood mononuclear cells (PBMCs), sampled at new diagnosis, from a patient treated with antithyroid drugs. The source is a female donor with Graves disease.

The CDR3 loop is CASSWDSSYGYTF. The CDR3 DNA follows: TGTGCCAGCAGCTGGGACAGCAGCTATGGCTACACCTTC. The rearrangement uses TRBV5-5 and TRBJ1-2, with 7 bases fitting TRBD1. CDR3 length equals 13 residues. Trimming took 3 bases from V and 4 from J; bases not matched to a gene: 3. Germline lookup yields CDR1 SGHKS and CDR2 YYEKEE (reference sequence).

This clonotype was seen repeatedly, ten times or more. The V and J genes are TRBV2 and TRBJ2-3, with TRBD1 matching over 7 bases. CDR1 SNHLY and CDR2 FYNNEI come from the germline V gene. V was clipped by 5 bases and J by 2 bases; unmatched bases: 7. The CDR3 has 15 amino acids. Here the CDR3 DNA reads TGTGCCAGCAGTCCCCGTACAGGGGACACAGATACGCAGTATTTT. This gives the protein CASSPRTGDTDTQYF.

Points on this clonotype: This may arise from a read error, as a much more abundant clone is one base away. J is TRBJ1-2 and V is TRBV5-1, with a possible D match to TRBD1 (6 bases). This CDR3 is 16 amino acids long. V gave up 5 bases and J gave up 4 bases, with 21 bases separating them. Germline CDR1 is SGHRS and CDR2 is YFSETQ. CDR3 sequence: CASSSGTGSQVYGYTF. The CDR3 DNA sequence: TGCGCCAGCAGTTCGGGAACAGGGAGTCAGGTCTATGGCTACACCTTC.

This clonotype was seen a handful of times. A read error is possible here, since a much larger clone lies one base away. This chain links TRBV6-1 with TRBJ1-4; possibly TRBD1 for D (6 bases). CDR3 length: 15 residues. Germline V CDR1 and CDR2: MNHNS, SASEGT. The germline V and J ends were trimmed by 4 bases and 0 bases, with 9 bases remaining between them. The CDR3 DNA reads TGTGCCAGCAGTGGAAACAGGGCAACTAATGAAAAACTGTTTTTT. This sequence encodes CASSGNRATNEKLFF.

This clonotype was detected ten times or more. V usage is TRBV20-1 and J usage is TRBJ2-1, with TRBD2 matching over 11 bases. The CDR3 has 19 amino acids. The V and J ends lost 6 bases and 0 bases, in that order; junction bases with no gene match: 16. Germline CDR1 and CDR2: DFQATT and SNEGSKA (reference sequence). The CDR3 nucleotides read TGCAGTGCGACGAAACTAGCGGGGGCGAAAATGAGCTCCTACAATGAGCAGTTCTTC. Translation gives CSATKLAGAKMSSYNEQFF.

Ten or more counts support this clonotype. J is TRBJ1-5 and V is TRBV24-1; tentative D call: TRBD1 (5 bases). The V end was cut by 2 bases, the J end by 7 bases, with 11 bases between. This CDR3 is 14 amino acids long. The germline gives CDR1 KGHDR, CDR2 SFDVKD. CDR3 protein: CATSDSQGFQPQHF. The DNA of the CDR3 is TGTGCCACCAGTGATTCCCAGGGATTCCAGCCCCAGCATTTT.

The genes are TRBV2 and TRBJ2-7; D possibly uses TRBD1 or TRBD2 (7 bases each). Germline CDR1 reads SNHLY; CDR2 reads FYNNEI. CDR3 size: 16 residues. The V gene lost 7 bases and the J gene lost 2 bases, with 21 bases spanning the gap. The CDR3 is CASTRGGGGIAYEQYF. The CDR3 DNA follows: TGTGCCAGCACCAGGGGAGGGGGCGGCATTGCCTACGAGCAGTACTTC.

This clonotype was observed many times. The gene calls are TRBV3-1 and TRBJ1-1; no reliable D call. V lost 0 bases and J 2 bases, leaving 7 bases between the germline ends. The CDR3 consists of 14 residues. Germline V gene sequence: CDR1 LGHDT, CDR2 YNNKEL (reference sequence). CDR3 in amino acids: CASSQEAGNTEAFF. CDR3 in DNA: TGTGCCAGCAGCCAAGAAGCGGGTAACACTGAAGCTTTCTTT.

The sample holds many counts of this clonotype. The rearrangement links TRBV11-2 to TRBJ2-1, with a tentative D call TRBD2 (6 bases). The CDR3 length is 14 residues. Germline V gives CDR1 SGHAT, CDR2 FQNNGV. Trimming left V 5 bases short and J 4 bases short, with 12 bases between. CDR3 region: CASSRGAGYNEQFF. The CDR3 bases are TGTGCCAGCAGCCGTGGGGCGGGGTACAATGAGCAGTTCTTC.

This clonotype appeared a few times. A much larger clone sits a single nucleotide away, making a read error possible. CDR3: CAPSRTSNYGYTF. The CDR3 DNA reads as TGTGCCCCTTCCCGGACAAGCAACTATGGCTACACCTTC. The chain recombines TRBV19 with TRBJ1-2; perhaps TRBD1 as D (5 bases). Trimming removed 11 bases at V and 2 bases at J, with 15 bases between. CDR3 size: 13 residues. Per germline, CDR1 LNHDA and CDR2 SQIVND (reference sequence).

This clonotype appeared a few times. This chain links TRBV27 with TRBJ2-1; TRBD2 might be the D (5 bases). Trimming took off 5 bases at V and 9 bases at J, with 14 bases between the two ends. The germline V gene encodes CDR1 MNHEY and CDR2 SMNVEV (reference sequence). The CDR3 totals 13 residues. The CDR3 protein is CASSPQTRGEQFF. In DNA, the CDR3 is TGTGCCAGCAGTCCACAGACCCGGGGTGAGCAGTTCTTC.

On this clonotype itself: A much larger clonotype is one base distant, so this may be a read error. The chain carries TRBV4-1 and TRBJ1-2; 7 bases fit TRBD1. This CDR3 has 16 residues. Per the germline V gene, CDR1 is MGHRA and CDR2 is YSYEKL. CDR3 sequence: CASSPPGTAVFYSYTF. The CDR3 DNA sequence: TGCGCCAGCAGCCCTCCGGGGACAGCCGTATTCTATAGCTACACCTTC.

V gene TRBV7-9 combines with J gene TRBJ2-6, with TRBD2 identical over 8 bases. This CDR3 spans 17 amino acids. Per the germline V gene, CDR1 is SEHNR and CDR2 is FQNEAQ (reference sequence). The J segment lost 0 bases and the V segment lost 5 bases, leaving 6 bases of the junction unmatched. In DNA form, the CDR3 reads TGTGCCAGCAGCCTCTCTAGCGGGTTCTCTGGGGCCAACGTCCTGACTTTC. Amino acids: CASSLSSGFSGANVLTF.

Many counts were recorded for this clonotype. The V gene is TRBV6-2 or TRBV6-3, the J gene TRBJ2-2; 7 nucleotides align to TRBD2. Trimming took 1 base from V and 1 from J; bases not matched to a gene: 0. The CDR3 is 15 residues long. Germline V gene sequence: CDR1 MNHEY, CDR2 SVGEGT. CDR3 region: CASSYWEGNTGELFF. The DNA of the CDR3 is TGTGCCAGCAGTTACTGGGAGGGGAACACCGGGGAGCTGTTTTTT.

This clonotype appeared many times. This sequence joins TRBV5-1 and TRBJ2-3; a weak D match, TRBD1 (5 bases). Germline V lookup: CDR1 SGHRS, CDR2 YFSETQ. V was shortened by 3 bases and J by 5 bases, with 19 bases between the two germline ends. This CDR3 comprises 16 residues. CDR3 loop: CASSWGHAQSGDTQYF. The CDR3 DNA is TGCGCCAGCAGCTGGGGCCATGCACAGTCCGGAGATACGCAGTATTTT.

This clonotype was counted at least ten times. The CDR3 coding sequence is TGTGCCAGCGGTCTACGGGAGACCCAGTACTTC. This encodes CASGLRETQYF. V gene TRBV7-2 combines with J gene TRBJ2-5, with no clear D. CDR1 and CDR2 from the germline V gene are SGHTA and FQGNSA. Deletions cut 8 bases from V and 5 bases from J, with 9 bases between. The CDR3 contains 11 residues.

This clonotype has at least ten counts. This sequence joins TRBV30 and TRBJ1-1; 7 bases agree with TRBD1. This CDR3 spans 14 amino acids. Germline V gene data show CDR1 as GTSNPN and CDR2 as SVGIG (reference sequence). J lost 5 bases, V lost 3 bases, and 9 bases had no gene match. This CDR3 reads CAWRRNRGGTEAFF. CDR3 bases: TGTGCCTGGAGGCGAAACAGGGGTGGAACTGAAGCTTTCTTT.

On this clonotype itself: A much larger clone differs by one base, so this may be a read error. In DNA, the CDR3 is TGTGCCATCAGTGAGCTTAACCGACTCACCGGGGAGCTGTTTTTT. Translating gives CAISELNRLTGELFF. V usage is TRBV10-3 and J usage is TRBJ2-2; D is unclear. The CDR3 is 15 amino acids. V shed 2 bases and J shed 4 bases, with 11 bases lying between them. The germline gives CDR1 ENHRY, CDR2 SYGVKD.

This clonotype appeared many times. This chain links TRBV7-2 with TRBJ1-1, with D uncertain. The CDR3 consists of 14 residues. The germline V gene encodes CDR1 SGHTA and CDR2 FQGNSA. Between the trimmed V and J ends, which lost 7 bases and 1 base, there was a span of 13 bases. CDR3 loop: CASKVELANTEAFF. DNA of the CDR3: TGTGCCAGCAAGGTCGAGCTTGCGAACACTGAAGCTTTCTTT.

Only one count was recorded for this clonotype. V gene TRBV2 combines with J gene TRBJ1-6; 9 bases are a match to TRBD1. Per germline, CDR1 SNHLY and CDR2 FYNNEI. The ends lost 3 bases at V and 2 bases at J; junction bases unmatched: 8. CDR3 length: 18 residues. Written as DNA, the CDR3 is TGTGCCAGCAGTGACACAGGGGGCGGTAGCCCCTATAATTCACCCCTCCACTTT. This codes for CASSDTGGGSPYNSPLHF.

About this clonotype: Since a much larger clone is just one base distant, this may be a read error. V usage is TRBV11-3 and J usage is TRBJ2-1; D might be TRBD1 or TRBD2, each matching 5 bases. CDR3 length: 15 amino acids. Germline CDR1 and CDR2: SGHNT and YENEEA. CDR3 coding DNA: TGTGCCGGCAGCCGGGACCGGAGCTCCTACAATGAGCAGTTCTTC. Translating it yields CAGSRDRSSYNEQFF.

The chain uses TRBV27 and TRBJ2-2; D gene ambiguous. Germline values: CDR1 MNHEY, CDR2 SMNVEV (reference sequence). The CDR3 is 10 amino acids. V lost 9 bases and J lost 6, with 5 bases in between. For the CDR3, the DNA is TGTGCCAGGGCCCCCGGGGAGCTGTTTTTT. It specifies CARAPGELFF.